These T cell receptor beta chains were read from a single sample in a study of cytomegalovirus exposure and HLA in healthy donors. Sequencing was performed with immunoSEQ multiplex PCR; in TCRdb, only in-frame clones are kept and a portion is missing. The sample contains more than 95,000 clones, more than 70% of which appear only once. Specimen: PBMCs. Receptors originate from a man aged 18 to 30 in good health and CMV-seronegative. Both conserved end residues are trimmed from each CDR3. Each record gives: V gene, J gene, D gene, CDR3 protein. D genes are given only for firm matches.

>TRBV19|TRBJ1-1|-
ASSLRQVMNTEAF
>TRBV7-9|TRBJ1-1|-
ASSFGNTEAF
>TRBV6-5|TRBJ2-7|TRBD1
ASRPGTGSYEQY
>TRBV5-1|TRBJ1-1|-
ASSPSGGLVTEAF
>TRBV19|TRBJ2-1|TRBD2
ASSILAATHNEQF
>TRBV19|TRBJ1-2|TRBD1
ASSMYSDRPNYGYT
>TRBV6-6|TRBJ2-7|-
ASTARAYEQY
>TRBV6-1|TRBJ2-1|-
ASSEGPPGDYNEQF
>TRBV6-5|TRBJ1-5|TRBD1
ASSDRGGQPQH
>TRBV7-9|TRBJ2-7|TRBD1
ASSPGTGGSNYEQY
>TRBV6-1|TRBJ1-1|-
ASRLQINTEAF
>TRBV30|TRBJ1-3|-
AWSGGGGQGNTIY
>TRBV2|TRBJ2-5|TRBD2
ASSVTLAGQETQY
>TRBV6-5|TRBJ2-7|TRBD1
ASRSGTALYEQY
>TRBV5-1|TRBJ2-7|-
ASSFRDEQY